The rows below give T cell receptor beta chains drawn from one sample of a study of post-analysis software for immune sequencing data. From the PCR reads, TCRdb called clonotypes with MiXCR, one entry per CDR3 protein. Of roughly 570,000 distinct CDR3 sequences in the sample, approximately 31% were seen once. Material: blood. The receptors here all came from a girl between 2 and 17 years old with multiple sclerosis. Both conserved end residues are trimmed from each CDR3.

cdr3_aa	v_call	j_call
ASSLGAGETDTQY	TRBV6-5	TRBJ2-3
ASSDRTSSIGTQY	TRBV4-1	NA
ASSSSLAATDTQY	TRBV7-9	TRBJ2-3
ASRIGTANTEAF	TRBV12-3/TRBV12-4	TRBJ1-1
ASSRMMGSGETQY	TRBV4-3	TRBJ2-5
ASSFVSNYNEQF	TRBV5-5	TRBJ2-1
ASTSVAQAF	TRBV6-2/TRBV6-3	TRBJ1-1
ASSWRQGATNERLF	TRBV5-1	TRBJ1-4
ASSSLGQASSYSEQF	TRBV6-5	TRBJ2-1
ASSFSGATGANVLT	TRBV12-3/TRBV12-4	TRBJ2-6
ATSSGLLAGDPPEQY	TRBV15	TRBJ2-5
ASSEALVTDTQY	TRBV6-1	TRBJ2-3
ASSESRPANTQY	TRBV10-1	TRBJ2-3
ASKSLGVKTQY	TRBV3-1	TRBJ2-5
ASSPLAGRPEAF	TRBV7-9	TRBJ1-1
SVGDNYGYT	TRBV29-1	TRBJ1-2
ASSSSQGFADTQY	TRBV5-1	TRBJ2-3
ASSQEYRAARALYGYT	TRBV4-1	TRBJ1-2
ASSQDGWVAGTSGPYNEQF	TRBV11-2	TRBJ2-1
ASRGGGAGTQY	TRBV2	TRBJ2-5
TSSPTGTGANVLT	TRBV3-1	TRBJ2-6
ASSPGLAGALTDTQY	TRBV5-4	TRBJ2-3
SVDSNLTPYTQY	TRBV29-1	TRBJ2-3
ASSDLGQYQETQY	TRBV11-2	TRBJ2-5
ASSSGRTGRGYT	TRBV7-8	TRBJ1-2
ASSLTGGASDNEQY	TRBV5-1	TRBJ2-7
ASSLAALQETQY	TRBV5-1	TRBJ2-5
ASSYWDAYEQY	TRBV11-2	NA
SASDRGLDEQY	TRBV20-1	NA
ASSQESAGERAF	TRBV3-1	TRBJ1-1
SASPDTQY	TRBV20-1	TRBJ2-7
SVEGLAGGQADTQY	TRBV29-1	TRBJ2-3
ASSLDGLGEDTQY	TRBV7-2	TRBJ2-3
ASSSNYEQY	TRBV5-1	TRBJ2-7
ASSLPSGESSYNEQF	TRBV7-9	TRBJ2-1
SALGAPSTDTQY	TRBV20-1	TRBJ2-3
ASRKMGKLF	TRBV6-1	TRBJ1-4
ASSALSVGQY	TRBV12-3/TRBV12-4	TRBJ2-5
ASSLQLTDSGANVLT	TRBV12-3/TRBV12-4	TRBJ2-6
ASSLGQGAIQY	TRBV5-5	TRBJ2-4
SVGDRENQPQH	TRBV29-1	TRBJ1-5